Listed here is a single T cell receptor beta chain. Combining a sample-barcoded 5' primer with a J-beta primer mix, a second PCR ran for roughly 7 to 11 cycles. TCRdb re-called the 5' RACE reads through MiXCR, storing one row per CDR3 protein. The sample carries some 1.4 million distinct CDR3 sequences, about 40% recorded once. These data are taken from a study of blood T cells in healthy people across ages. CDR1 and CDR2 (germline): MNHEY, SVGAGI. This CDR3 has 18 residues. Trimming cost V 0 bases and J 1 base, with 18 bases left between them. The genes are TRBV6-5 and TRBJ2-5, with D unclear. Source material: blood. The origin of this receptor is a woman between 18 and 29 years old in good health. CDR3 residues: CASSYSIRRPLRQETQYF. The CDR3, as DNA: TGTGCCAGCAGTTACTCGATTCGGCGGCCTCTACGCCAAGAGACCCAGTACTTC.